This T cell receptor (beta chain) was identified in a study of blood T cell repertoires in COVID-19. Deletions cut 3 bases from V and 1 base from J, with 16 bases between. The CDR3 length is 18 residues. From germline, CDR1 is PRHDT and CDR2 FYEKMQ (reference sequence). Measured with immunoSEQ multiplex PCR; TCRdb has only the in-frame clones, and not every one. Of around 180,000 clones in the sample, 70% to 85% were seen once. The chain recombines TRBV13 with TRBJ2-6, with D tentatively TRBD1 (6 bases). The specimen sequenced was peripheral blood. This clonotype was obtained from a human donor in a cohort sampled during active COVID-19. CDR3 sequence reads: CASSLGALGGSGANVLTF. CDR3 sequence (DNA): TGTGCCAGCAGCTTGGGGGCCTTGGGTGGGTCTGGGGCCAACGTCCTGACTTTC.